The clone carrying this T cell receptor (beta chain) was picked up a small number of times. This sample was included in a study of cytomegalovirus exposure and HLA in healthy donors. It was with 60 Vbeta and 13 Jbeta primers that the PCR ran. Some clones are missing from TCRdb's copy, which holds only in-frame ones; the method was immunoSEQ multiplex PCR. The repertoire has roughly 80,000 clones, less than 75% of them found once; the top ten carry over 5.5%. Germline V lookup: CDR1 SEHNR, CDR2 FQNEAQ (reference sequence). V lost 3 bases, J lost 0 bases, and 9 bases lay in between. This CDR3 region has 14 residues.

The source is a man between 25 and 39 years old in good health and CMV-seropositive. Sequenced sample: PBMCs. J is TRBJ2-7 and V is TRBV7-9; D possibly corresponds to TRBD2 (6 bases). Here the CDR3 reads CASSFGTASYEQYF. In DNA, the CDR3 is TGTGCCAGCAGCTTTGGGACTGCCTCCTACGAGCAGTACTTC.